This is a list of T cell receptor beta chains from one sample in a study of cytomegalovirus exposure and HLA in healthy donors. Sequencing was performed with immunoSEQ multiplex PCR; in TCRdb, only in-frame clones are kept and a portion is missing. Of about 310,000 clones listed, approximately 88% are singletons. Sequences were obtained from PBMCs. The receptors here all came from a man under 40 in good health and CMV-seronegative. Both conserved end residues are part of each CDR3. The D gene is left open where the match is weak. Only some rows state a clone size, as once, few, many or a class for expanded clones.

D gene: NA
V gene: TRBV7-9
J gene: TRBJ2-1
CDR3 length: 13
clone size: NA
CDR3 DNA: TGTGCCAGCAGCTTAGCTAATGGCGGTGAGCAGTTCTTC
CDR3 protein: CASSLANGGEQFF

D gene: TRBD2
V gene: TRBV4-3
J gene: TRBJ2-3
CDR3 length: 15
clone size: NA
CDR3 DNA: TGCGCCAGCAGCCCCGGGCTAGCGGCTAAAGATACGCAGTATTTT
CDR3 protein: CASSPGLAAKDTQYF

D gene: TRBD1
V gene: TRBV19
J gene: TRBJ1-3
CDR3 length: 15
clone size: NA
CDR3 DNA: TGTGCCAGTAGTATTGGGCAGGGGGTGAGGAACACCATATATTTT
CDR3 protein: CASSIGQGVRNTIYF

D gene: NA
V gene: TRBV7-2
J gene: TRBJ2-1
CDR3 length: 16
clone size: NA
CDR3 DNA: TGTGCCAGCAGCTTAGAGTATTGGAGCTCCTACAATGAGCAGTTCTTC
CDR3 protein: CASSLEYWSSYNEQFF

D gene: TRBD1
V gene: TRBV4-1
J gene: TRBJ1-1
CDR3 length: 16
clone size: NA
CDR3 DNA: TGCGCCAGCAGCCAGACAACCGGGACAGGGGTTACTGAAGCTTTCTTT
CDR3 protein: CASSQTTGTGVTEAFF

D gene: NA
V gene: TRBV29-1
J gene: TRBJ2-1
CDR3 length: 12
clone size: once
CDR3 DNA: TGCAGCGTCGAAGGGGGGCACAATGAGCAGTTCTTC
CDR3 protein: CSVEGGHNEQFF

D gene: NA
V gene: TRBV7-2
J gene: TRBJ1-2
CDR3 length: 16
clone size: once
CDR3 DNA: TGTGCCAGCAGCTTATTGTTGGTAGCGGCTAACTATGGCTACACCTTC
CDR3 protein: CASSLLLVAANYGYTF

D gene: TRBD1
V gene: TRBV11-2
J gene: TRBJ1-5
CDR3 length: 15
clone size: NA
CDR3 DNA: TGTGCCAGCAGCCTGGACAGGGGACTTAATCAGCCCCAGCATTTT
CDR3 protein: CASSLDRGLNQPQHF

D gene: NA
V gene: TRBV5-1
J gene: TRBJ2-4
CDR3 length: 15
clone size: NA
CDR3 DNA: TGCGCCAGTAGGGGCTACTTCATAGCCAAAAACATTCAGTACTTC
CDR3 protein: CASRGYFIAKNIQYF

D gene: TRBD1
V gene: TRBV19
J gene: TRBJ1-6
CDR3 length: 16
clone size: NA
CDR3 DNA: TGTGCCAGTACAGGGGGCCGTGGCTCCTATAATTCACCCCTCCACTTT
CDR3 protein: CASTGGRGSYNSPLHF

D gene: TRBD1
V gene: TRBV9
J gene: TRBJ2-3
CDR3 length: 15
clone size: NA
CDR3 DNA: TGTGCCAGCAGCTCCCGGACAGGGAACACAGATACGCAGTATTTT
CDR3 protein: CASSSRTGNTDTQYF

D gene: TRBD1
V gene: TRBV9
J gene: TRBJ1-4
CDR3 length: 16
clone size: NA
CDR3 DNA: TGTGCCAGCAGCGGCCCTAGGGGGCGAATCGATGAAAAACTGTTTTTT
CDR3 protein: CASSGPRGRIDEKLFF

D gene: NA
V gene: TRBV19
J gene: TRBJ1-2
CDR3 length: 14
clone size: NA
CDR3 DNA: TGTGCCAACCCACGCGGGGGCTCGAACTATGGCTACACCTTC
CDR3 protein: CANPRGGSNYGYTF

D gene: TRBD1
V gene: TRBV19
J gene: TRBJ2-7
CDR3 length: 15
clone size: NA
CDR3 DNA: TGTGCCAGTAGTGAATCCGGGACAGAGGCCTACGAGCAGTACTTC
CDR3 protein: CASSESGTEAYEQYF

D gene: TRBD1
V gene: TRBV6-6
J gene: TRBJ1-4
CDR3 length: 16
clone size: NA
CDR3 DNA: TGTGCCAGCAGCTTCCTAACGACAGGGGGCGATGAAAAACTGTTTTTT
CDR3 protein: CASSFLTTGGDEKLFF

D gene: NA
V gene: TRBV4-3
J gene: TRBJ2-3
CDR3 length: 15
clone size: NA
CDR3 DNA: TGCGCCAGCAGCCAAGAAGCCGGGCCGGGGGATACGCAGTATTTT
CDR3 protein: CASSQEAGPGDTQYF

D gene: TRBD2
V gene: TRBV7-2
J gene: TRBJ2-7
CDR3 length: 14
clone size: NA
CDR3 DNA: TGTGCCAGCAGCCCTGACGGGGGGTTAAGCGAGCAGTACTTC
CDR3 protein: CASSPDGGLSEQYF

D gene: NA
V gene: TRBV6-5
J gene: TRBJ2-2
CDR3 length: 16
clone size: few
CDR3 DNA: TGTGCCAGCAGTTACTTCTCAGGGTACAGCACCGGGGAGCTGTTTTTT
CDR3 protein: CASSYFSGYSTGELFF

D gene: TRBD2
V gene: TRBV7-2
J gene: TRBJ2-7
CDR3 length: 16
clone size: NA
CDR3 DNA: TGTGCCAGCAGCTCAGACTCTAGCGGGGTAAATTACGAGCAGTACTTC
CDR3 protein: CASSSDSSGVNYEQYF

D gene: NA
V gene: TRBV19
J gene: TRBJ2-6
CDR3 length: 15
clone size: NA
CDR3 DNA: TGTGCCAGTAGTCAGGCGGGCACTGGGGCCAACGTCCTGACTTTC
CDR3 protein: CASSQAGTGANVLTF

D gene: NA
V gene: TRBV5-1
J gene: TRBJ2-7
CDR3 length: 15
clone size: once
CDR3 DNA: TGCGCCAGCAGCTTGGGGCAGGGACTCTCCTACGAGCAGTACTTC
CDR3 protein: CASSLGQGLSYEQYF

D gene: TRBD1
V gene: TRBV7-2
J gene: TRBJ2-7
CDR3 length: 15
clone size: NA
CDR3 DNA: TGTGCCAGCAGCTCAGCGGGCAGGGGGCCCGACGAGCAGTACTTC
CDR3 protein: CASSSAGRGPDEQYF

D gene: TRBD1
V gene: TRBV19
J gene: TRBJ1-6
CDR3 length: 14
clone size: NA
CDR3 DNA: TGTGCCAGTAGCACCGGGACAGAAAATTCACCCCTCCACTTT
CDR3 protein: CASSTGTENSPLHF

D gene: NA
V gene: TRBV7-8
J gene: TRBJ1-6
CDR3 length: 14
clone size: once
CDR3 DNA: TGTGCCAGCAGCTTAGGGCAGAAAAATTCACCCCTCCACTTT
CDR3 protein: CASSLGQKNSPLHF

D gene: TRBD1
V gene: TRBV6-1
J gene: TRBJ1-1
CDR3 length: 14
clone size: once
CDR3 DNA: TGTGCCAGCAGTGTCAAGGACAGGGGTACTGAAGCTTTCTTT
CDR3 protein: CASSVKDRGTEAFF

D gene: TRBD1
V gene: TRBV27
J gene: TRBJ1-6
CDR3 length: 14
clone size: NA
CDR3 DNA: TGTGCCAGCACCAAAGGACAGGGGAGTTCACCCCTCCACTTT
CDR3 protein: CASTKGQGSSPLHF

D gene: TRBD1
V gene: TRBV18
J gene: TRBJ1-2
CDR3 length: 17
clone size: once
CDR3 DNA: TGTGCCAGCTCACCCCTGCCCGGACAGGGGGCGAACTATGGCTACACCTTC
CDR3 protein: CASSPLPGQGANYGYTF

D gene: NA
V gene: TRBV4-1
J gene: TRBJ2-7
CDR3 length: 14
clone size: NA
CDR3 DNA: TGCGCCAGCAGCCAAGGGTACGGGAAATACGAGCAGTACTTC
CDR3 protein: CASSQGYGKYEQYF

D gene: NA
V gene: TRBV9
J gene: TRBJ1-5
CDR3 length: 15
clone size: NA
CDR3 DNA: TGTGCCAGCAGTACCGGGGGGACAAGCAATCAGCCCCAGCATTTT
CDR3 protein: CASSTGGTSNQPQHF

D gene: NA
V gene: TRBV6-1
J gene: TRBJ2-5
CDR3 length: 14
clone size: NA
CDR3 DNA: TGTGCCAGCATAAGGCGCGGGTACCAAGAGACCCAGTACTTC
CDR3 protein: CASIRRGYQETQYF

D gene: NA
V gene: TRBV19
J gene: TRBJ2-2
CDR3 length: 13
clone size: NA
CDR3 DNA: TGTGCCACCGGTCTAGCTAGCACCGGGGAGCTGTTTTTT
CDR3 protein: CATGLASTGELFF

D gene: TRBD1
V gene: TRBV18
J gene: TRBJ1-2
CDR3 length: 18
clone size: once
CDR3 DNA: TGTGCCAGCTCACCTGCCGCCCAAACAGGGGGCTCAGGCTATGGCTACACCTTC
CDR3 protein: CASSPAAQTGGSGYGYTF

D gene: TRBD2
V gene: TRBV14
J gene: TRBJ2-3
CDR3 length: 15
clone size: NA
CDR3 DNA: TGTGCCAGCAGCCAAGAAAGACTAGCGGTAGATACGCAGTATTTT
CDR3 protein: CASSQERLAVDTQYF

D gene: NA
V gene: TRBV4-1
J gene: TRBJ2-6
CDR3 length: 17
clone size: NA
CDR3 DNA: TGCGCCAGCAGCCTGCGACAGGTCCTCTCTGGGGCCAACGTCCTGACTTTC
CDR3 protein: CASSLRQVLSGANVLTF

D gene: NA
V gene: TRBV6-5
J gene: TRBJ1-2
CDR3 length: 14
clone size: NA
CDR3 DNA: TGTGCCAGCAGATATCGACAGGAGAACTATGGCTACACCTTC
CDR3 protein: CASRYRQENYGYTF

D gene: TRBD1
V gene: TRBV10-2
J gene: TRBJ2-3
CDR3 length: 15
clone size: NA
CDR3 DNA: TGCGCCAGCACCAACGACAGGGACCTCACAGATACGCAGTATTTT
CDR3 protein: CASTNDRDLTDTQYF

D gene: TRBD1
V gene: TRBV19
J gene: TRBJ1-1
CDR3 length: 16
clone size: NA
CDR3 DNA: TGTGCCAGTATTCCGTGGACAGGGGGAAGGAACACTGAAGCTTTCTTT
CDR3 protein: CASIPWTGGRNTEAFF

D gene: NA
V gene: TRBV12-5
J gene: TRBJ2-3
CDR3 length: 17
clone size: NA
CDR3 DNA: TGTGCTAGTGGTTTGGTACAAAAGGTTGGACAGACAGATACGCAGTATTTT
CDR3 protein: CASGLVQKVGQTDTQYF

D gene: TRBD2
V gene: TRBV9
J gene: TRBJ2-5
CDR3 length: 17
clone size: NA
CDR3 DNA: TGTGCCAGCAGCGTAGCTGGGTGGACTAGCAGTCTAGAGACCCAGTACTTC
CDR3 protein: CASSVAGWTSSLETQYF

D gene: NA
V gene: TRBV18
J gene: TRBJ1-2
CDR3 length: 13
clone size: NA
CDR3 DNA: TGTGCCAGCTCACCCCAGACAGAGTATGGCTACACCTTC
CDR3 protein: CASSPQTEYGYTF